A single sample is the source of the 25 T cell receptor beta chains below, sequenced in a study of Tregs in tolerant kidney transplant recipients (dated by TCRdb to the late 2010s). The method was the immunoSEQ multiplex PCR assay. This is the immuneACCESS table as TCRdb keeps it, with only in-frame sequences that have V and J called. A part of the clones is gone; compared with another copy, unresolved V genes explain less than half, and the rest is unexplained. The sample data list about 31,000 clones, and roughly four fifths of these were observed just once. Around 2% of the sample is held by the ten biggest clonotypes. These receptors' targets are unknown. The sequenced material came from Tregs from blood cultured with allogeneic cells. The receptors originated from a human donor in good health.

CDR3 sequence: CASSEGYEQYF. The CDR3 DNA follows: TGCGCCAGCAGTGAGGGGTACGAGCAGTACTTC. The chain links TRBV10-2 to TRBJ2-7; D call uncertain. V shed 2 bases and J shed 4 bases, with 3 bases lying between them. Germline V lookup: CDR1 WSHSY, CDR2 SAAADI. There are 11 residues in the CDR3.

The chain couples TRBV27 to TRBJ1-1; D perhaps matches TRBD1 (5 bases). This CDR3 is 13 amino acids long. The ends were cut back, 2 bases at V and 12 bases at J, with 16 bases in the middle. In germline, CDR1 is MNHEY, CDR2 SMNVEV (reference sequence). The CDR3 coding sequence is TGTGCCAGCAGTTTAACGGCAGGGAGTCGGACTTTCTTT. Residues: CASSLTAGSRTFF.

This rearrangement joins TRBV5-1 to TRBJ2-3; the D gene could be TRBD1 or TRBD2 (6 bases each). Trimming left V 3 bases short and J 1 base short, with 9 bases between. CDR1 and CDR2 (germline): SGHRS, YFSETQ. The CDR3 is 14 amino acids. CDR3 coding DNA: TGCGCCAGCAGCTGGGGGGCTCGCACAGATACGCAGTATTTT. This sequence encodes CASSWGARTDTQYF.

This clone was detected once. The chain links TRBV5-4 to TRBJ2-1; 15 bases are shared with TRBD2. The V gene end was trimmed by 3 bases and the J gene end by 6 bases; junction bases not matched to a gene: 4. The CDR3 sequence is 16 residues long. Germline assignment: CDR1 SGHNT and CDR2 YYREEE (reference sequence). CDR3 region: CASSSRTSGGANEQFF. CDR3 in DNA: TGTGCCAGCAGCTCCCGGACTAGCGGGGGGGCCAATGAGCAGTTCTTC.

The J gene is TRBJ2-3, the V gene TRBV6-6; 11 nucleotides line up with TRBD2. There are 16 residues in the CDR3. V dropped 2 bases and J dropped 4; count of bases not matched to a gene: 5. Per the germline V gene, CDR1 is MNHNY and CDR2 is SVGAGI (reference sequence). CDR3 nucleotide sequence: TGTGCCAGCAGTTACAAGGCTAGCGGGAGGTCAGATACGCAGTATTTT. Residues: CASSYKASGRSDTQYF.

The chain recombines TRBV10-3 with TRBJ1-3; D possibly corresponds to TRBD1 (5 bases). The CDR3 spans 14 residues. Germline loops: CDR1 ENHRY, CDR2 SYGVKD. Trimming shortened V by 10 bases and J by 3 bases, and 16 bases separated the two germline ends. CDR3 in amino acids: CASEKGEYGNTIYF. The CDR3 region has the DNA TGTGCCAGCGAGAAAGGGGAATATGGAAACACCATATATTTT.

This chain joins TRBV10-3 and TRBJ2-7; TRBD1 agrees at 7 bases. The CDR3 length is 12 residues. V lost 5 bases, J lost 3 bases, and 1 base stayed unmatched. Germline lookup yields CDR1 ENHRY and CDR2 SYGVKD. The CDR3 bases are TGTGCCATCAGTTCAGGGGGCTACGAGCAGTACTTC. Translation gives CAISSGGYEQYF.

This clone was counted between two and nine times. The CDR3, as DNA: TGTGCCAGCAGTGAAAATAGGCCAAAAGCTTTCTTT. Translating it yields CASSENRPKAFF. The rearrangement links TRBV6-1 to TRBJ1-1; D is uncertain. V shed 2 bases and J shed 9 bases, with 10 bases lying between them. From germline, CDR1 is MNHNS and CDR2 SASEGT. The CDR3 runs 12 residues.

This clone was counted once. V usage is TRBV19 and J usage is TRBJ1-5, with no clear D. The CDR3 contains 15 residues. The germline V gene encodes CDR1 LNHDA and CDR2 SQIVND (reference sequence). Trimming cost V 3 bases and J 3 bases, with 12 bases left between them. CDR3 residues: CASSMGGSDNQPQHF. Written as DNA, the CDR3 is TGTGCCAGTAGTATGGGTGGGTCGGACAATCAGCCCCAGCATTTT.

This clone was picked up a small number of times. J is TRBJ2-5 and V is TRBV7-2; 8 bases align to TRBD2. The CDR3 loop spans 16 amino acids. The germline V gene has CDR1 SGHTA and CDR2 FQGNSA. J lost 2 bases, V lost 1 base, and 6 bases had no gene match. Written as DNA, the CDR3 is TGTGCCAGCAGCTTAGGATCGGGAGGGATTCAAGAGACCCAGTACTTC. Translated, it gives CASSLGSGGIQETQYF.

The CDR3 region has the DNA TGTGCCAGCAGCCCCGGGACTAGAGGACAAGAGACCCAGTACTTC. Amino acids: CASSPGTRGQETQYF. The chain uses TRBV5-4 and TRBJ2-5; 8 bases line up with TRBD2. The V gene's germline CDR1 is SGHNT and CDR2 YYREEE (reference sequence). J was trimmed by 2 bases and V by 4 bases; bases with no gene match: 7. The length of the CDR3 is 15 residues. The full variable domain, in which reference TRBV5-4 and TRBJ2-5 provide the parts outside the CDR3, is ETGVTQSPTHLIKTRGQQVTLRCSSQSGHNTVSWYQQALGQGPQFIFQYYREEENGRGNFPPRFSGLQFPNYSSELNVNALELDDSALYLCASSPGTRGQETQYFGPGTRLLVL.

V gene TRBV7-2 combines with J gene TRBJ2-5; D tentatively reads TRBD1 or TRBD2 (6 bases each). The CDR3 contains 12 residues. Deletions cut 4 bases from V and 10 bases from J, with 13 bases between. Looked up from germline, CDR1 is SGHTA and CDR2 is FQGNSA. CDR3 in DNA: TGTGCCAGCAGCTACAGGGACTCCGACCAGTACTTC. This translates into CASSYRDSDQYF. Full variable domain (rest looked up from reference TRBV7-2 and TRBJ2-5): GAGVSQSPSNKVTEKGKDVELRCDPISGHTALYWYRQSLGQGLEFLIYFQGNSAPDKSGLPSDRFSAERTGGSVSTLTIQRTQQEDSAVYLCASSYRDSDQYFGPGTRLLVL.

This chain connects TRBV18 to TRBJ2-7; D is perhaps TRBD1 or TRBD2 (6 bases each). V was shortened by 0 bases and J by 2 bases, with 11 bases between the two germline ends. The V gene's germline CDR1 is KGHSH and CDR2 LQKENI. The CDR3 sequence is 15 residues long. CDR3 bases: TGTGCCAGCTCACCACCGGCGAGGGGGGCCTACGAGCAGTACTTC. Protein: CASSPPARGAYEQYF.

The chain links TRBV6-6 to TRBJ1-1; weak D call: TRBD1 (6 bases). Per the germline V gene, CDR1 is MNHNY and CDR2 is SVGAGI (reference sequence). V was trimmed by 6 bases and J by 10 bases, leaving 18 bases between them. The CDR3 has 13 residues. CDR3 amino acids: CASRSSTGYSAFF. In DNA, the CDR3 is TGTGCCAGCAGATCAAGTACAGGGTATTCAGCTTTCTTT.

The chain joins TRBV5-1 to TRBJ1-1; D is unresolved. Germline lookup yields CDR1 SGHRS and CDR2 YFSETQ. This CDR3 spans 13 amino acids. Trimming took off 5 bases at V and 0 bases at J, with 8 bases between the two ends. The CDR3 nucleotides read TGCGCCAGCAGAGATGGGATGAACACTGAAGCTTTCTTT. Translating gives CASRDGMNTEAFF.

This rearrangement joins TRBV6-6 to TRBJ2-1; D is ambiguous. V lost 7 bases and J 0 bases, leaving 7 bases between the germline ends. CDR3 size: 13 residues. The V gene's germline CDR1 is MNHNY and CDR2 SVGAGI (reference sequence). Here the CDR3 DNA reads TGTGCCAGCACTCGGGCCTCCTACAATGAGCAGTTCTTC. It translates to CASTRASYNEQFF.

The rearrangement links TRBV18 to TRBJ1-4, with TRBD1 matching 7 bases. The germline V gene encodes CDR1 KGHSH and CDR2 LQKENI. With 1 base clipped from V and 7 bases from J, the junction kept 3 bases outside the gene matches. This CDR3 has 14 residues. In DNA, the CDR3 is TGTGCCAGCTCACCACGACAGGGAAGTGAAAAACTGTTTTTT. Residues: CASSPRQGSEKLFF.

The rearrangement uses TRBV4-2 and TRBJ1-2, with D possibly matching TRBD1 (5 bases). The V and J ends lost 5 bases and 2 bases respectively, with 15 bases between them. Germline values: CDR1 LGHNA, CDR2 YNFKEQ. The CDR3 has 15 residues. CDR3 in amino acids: CASSAQGAPNYGYTF. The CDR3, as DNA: TGTGCCAGCAGCGCCCAGGGAGCCCCCAACTATGGCTACACCTTC.

CDR3 coding DNA: TGTGCCAGCAGTGGCTCGCCGGGACAGGACACTGAAGCTTTCTTT. It yields the protein CASSGSPGQDTEAFF. The chain is built from TRBV6-1 and TRBJ1-1; 8 bases fit TRBD1. The CDR3 covers 15 residues. The germline gives CDR1 MNHNS, CDR2 SASEGT. The V gene end was trimmed by 4 bases and the J gene end by 3 bases; junction bases not matched to a gene: 7.

CDR3 in DNA: TGCGCCAGCAGCTACATCGGCAGAGACTATGGCTACACCTTC. This sequence encodes CASSYIGRDYGYTF. The chain is built from TRBV5-1 and TRBJ1-2; D is uncertain. The V and J ends lost 3 bases and 3 bases respectively, with 12 bases between them. The CDR3 is 14 residues long. Germline lookup yields CDR1 SGHRS and CDR2 YFSETQ. The full variable domain, completed using reference TRBV5-1 and TRBJ1-2, is KAGVTQTPRYLIKTRGQQVTLSCSPISGHRSVSWYQQTPGQGLQFLFEYFSETQRNKGNFPGRFSGRQFSNSRSEMNVSTLELGDSALYLCASSYIGRDYGYTFGSGTRLTVV.

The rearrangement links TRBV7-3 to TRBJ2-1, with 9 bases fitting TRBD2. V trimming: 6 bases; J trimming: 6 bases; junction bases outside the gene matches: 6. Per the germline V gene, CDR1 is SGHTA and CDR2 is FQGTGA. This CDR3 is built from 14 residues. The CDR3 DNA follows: TGTGCCAGCAGTTATAGCGGGGGTCCCAATGAGCAGTTCTTC. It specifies CASSYSGGPNEQFF.

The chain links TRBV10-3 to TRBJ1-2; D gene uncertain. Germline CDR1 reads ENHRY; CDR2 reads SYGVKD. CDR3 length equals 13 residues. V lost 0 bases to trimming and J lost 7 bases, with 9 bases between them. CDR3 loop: CAISESGVGGYTF. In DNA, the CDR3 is TGTGCCATCAGTGAGTCTGGAGTGGGTGGCTACACCTTC.

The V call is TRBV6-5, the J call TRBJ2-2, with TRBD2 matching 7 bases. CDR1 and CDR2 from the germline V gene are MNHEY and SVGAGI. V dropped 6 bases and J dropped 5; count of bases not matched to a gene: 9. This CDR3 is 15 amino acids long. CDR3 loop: CASSPTGGRTGELFF. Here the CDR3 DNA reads TGTGCCAGCAGCCCAACGGGGGGACGAACCGGGGAGCTGTTTTTT.

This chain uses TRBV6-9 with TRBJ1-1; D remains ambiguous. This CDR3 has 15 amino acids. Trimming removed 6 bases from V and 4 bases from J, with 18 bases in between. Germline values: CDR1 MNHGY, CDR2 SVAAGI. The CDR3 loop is CASSRLDLEATEAFF. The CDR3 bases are TGTGCCAGCAGCCGCCTTGACCTAGAGGCCACTGAAGCTTTCTTT.

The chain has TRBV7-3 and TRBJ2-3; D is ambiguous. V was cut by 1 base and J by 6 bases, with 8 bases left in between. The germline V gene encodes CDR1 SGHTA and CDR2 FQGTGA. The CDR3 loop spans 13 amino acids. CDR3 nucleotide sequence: TGTGCCAGCAGCTTAAGTCGGTGGGATACGCAGTATTTT. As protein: CASSLSRWDTQYF.